These 21 T cell receptor beta chains were all obtained from the same sample, sequenced in a study of T cells in localized non-small cell lung cancer. Produced via immunoSEQ multiplex PCR; TCRdb's table is partial and in-frame only. The top ten hold approximately 25% of the sample, which has 15,000 to 18,000 clones, around 87% seen once. Specimen: peripheral blood mononuclear cells, collected before any cancer treatment. The receptors derive from a male donor at least 60 years old with stage II lung adenocarcinoma.

The chain joins TRBV2 to TRBJ2-5; the match to TRBD2 covers 8 bases. The trim removed 0 bases at V and 3 bases at J, leaving 3 bases unmatched. Per germline, CDR1 SNHLY and CDR2 FYNNEI. This CDR3 contains 15 residues. DNA of the CDR3: TGTGCCAGCAGTGAAGCAACTAGCGGAGAAGAGACCCAGTACTTC. Protein product: CASSEATSGEETQYF. Together with reference TRBV2 and TRBJ2-5, the CDR3 gives the full variable domain: EPEVTQTPSHQVTQMGQEVILRCVPISNHLYFYWYRQILGQKVEFLVSFYNNEISEKSEIFDDQFSVERPDGSNFTLKIRSTKLEDSAMYFCASSEATSGEETQYFGPGTRLLVL.

The chain couples TRBV7-8 to TRBJ2-1; 7 bases line up with TRBD2. V lost 4 bases to trimming and J lost 8 bases; unmatched junction nucleotides: 14. Germline CDR1 SGHVS, CDR2 FQNEAQ. The CDR3 is made up of 16 amino acids. The CDR3 spells CASSYLPGRGRDEQFF. The CDR3 coding sequence is TGTGCCAGCAGCTACTTACCGGGACGAGGGAGGGATGAGCAGTTCTTC. Full variable domain (remainder filled in from reference TRBV7-8 and TRBJ2-1): GAGVSQSPRYKVAKRGQDVALRCDPISGHVSLFWYQQALGQGPEFLTYFQNEAQLDKSGLPSDRFFAERPEGSVSTLKIQRTQQEDSAVYLCASSYLPGRGRDEQFFGPGTRLTVL.

V is TRBV12-5 and J is TRBJ2-5, with unresolved D. The J call is in doubt because the DNA end fits TRBJ2-7 better. Germline-derived CDR1 and CDR2 are LGHNT and FRNRAP. The CDR3 covers 15 residues. The CDR3 bases are TGTGCTAGTGGTTTGGTAGGGTCCCCCCGGAACGAGCAGTACTTC. This encodes CASGLVGSPRNEQYF.

The CDR3: CASRLEDKRVPEAFF. CDR3 bases: TGCGCCAGCAGACTTGAGGACAAAAGGGTCCCTGAAGCTTTCTTT. This chain joins TRBV4-1 and TRBJ1-1, with a tentative D call TRBD1 (5 bases). V shed 6 bases and J shed 6 bases, with 20 bases lying between them. The CDR3 totals 15 residues. The V gene's germline CDR1 is MGHRA and CDR2 YSYEKL.

J is TRBJ1-2 and V is TRBV28, with TRBD1 identical over 8 bases. Germline CDR1 and CDR2: MDHEN and SYDVKM. V shed 3 bases and J 8 bases; nucleotides not matched to a gene: 8. CDR3 size: 14 residues. The CDR3 nucleotides are TGTGCCAGCAGTTTCCAGGGGGCGGTAGGCGGCTACACCTTC. Translation gives CASSFQGAVGGYTF.

The chain joins TRBV19 to TRBJ2-3, with 8 bases lining up with TRBD2. The trim removed 6 bases at V and 2 bases at J, leaving 10 bases unmatched. Germline loops: CDR1 LNHDA, CDR2 SQIVND (reference sequence). The length of the CDR3 is 16 residues. This chain's CDR3 is CASRPETSGITDTQYF. The CDR3 coding sequence is TGTGCCAGTAGGCCCGAAACTAGCGGCATCACAGATACGCAGTATTTT. Complete variable domain (other parts from reference TRBV19 and TRBJ2-3): DGGITQSPKYLFRKEGQNVTLSCEQNLNHDAMYWYRQDPGQGLRLIYYSQIVNDFQKGDIAEGYSVSREKKESFPLTVTSAQKNPTAFYLCASRPETSGITDTQYFGPGTRLTVL.

CDR3 amino acids: CASSRGLNQPQHF. The CDR3 DNA follows: TGTGCCAGCAGCAGGGGCCTCAATCAGCCCCAGCATTTT. The gene calls are TRBV9 and TRBJ1-5; D might be TRBD1 (5 bases). The germline gives CDR1 SGDLS, CDR2 YYNGEE. V lost 4 bases to trimming and J lost 3 bases, with 8 bases between them. The CDR3 length is 13 residues.

The chain links TRBV11-2 to TRBJ2-1; 8 positions match TRBD2. Germline V gives CDR1 SGHAT, CDR2 FQNNGV. With 7 bases clipped from V and 2 bases from J, the junction kept 16 bases outside the gene matches. The CDR3 sequence is 18 residues long. CDR3 in DNA: TGTGCCAGCACCCGGGGTAGCGGGGTTCAACGTACCTACAATGAGCAGTTCTTC. Encoded protein: CASTRGSGVQRTYNEQFF.

The V and J genes are TRBV6-6 and TRBJ2-7; 9 bases line up with TRBD1. This CDR3 is 13 amino acids long. Germline V gene sequence: CDR1 MNHNY, CDR2 SVGAGI (reference sequence). V lost 4 bases and J lost 7; bases outside the gene matches: 5. The CDR3 region has the DNA TGTGCCAGCAGTTGGGACAGGGTTCGGGAGCAGTACTTC. Amino acid sequence: CASSWDRVREQYF.

This sequence joins TRBV5-6 and TRBJ1-5; no definite D call. The germline V gene encodes CDR1 SGHDT and CDR2 YYEEEE. This CDR3 region has 13 residues. Trimming cost V 1 base and J 4 bases, with 6 bases left between them. Here the CDR3 DNA reads TGTGCCAGCAGCTTGTCGGGTAATCAGCCCCAGCATTTT. Protein sequence: CASSLSGNQPQHF.

The chain combines TRBV6-5 with TRBJ2-7; D call uncertain. V was shortened by 9 bases and J by 4 bases, with 13 bases between the two germline ends. CDR1 and CDR2 (germline): MNHEY, SVGAGI. The CDR3 contains 12 residues. The CDR3 is CASSSTVYEQYF. The CDR3 coding sequence is TGTGCCAGTTCTTCGACGGTATACGAGCAGTACTTC.

This clone was detected once. The rearrangement joins TRBV9 to TRBJ2-1; the D gene is possibly TRBD1 (7 bases). Germline CDR1 SGDLS, CDR2 YYNGEE. This CDR3 has 15 amino acids. The V and J ends lost 4 bases and 3 bases respectively, with 14 bases between them. For the CDR3, the DNA is TGTGCCAGCAGCCCCCCTCAGGGGGGCTACAATGAGCAGTTCTTC. This encodes CASSPPQGGYNEQFF.

The chain employs TRBV5-1 and TRBJ2-3; D gene uncertain. CDR1 and CDR2 from the germline V gene are SGHRS and YFSETQ. The V and J ends lost 3 bases and 2 bases respectively, with 1 base between them. The CDR3 runs 11 residues. The CDR3 protein is CASSYTDTQYF. For the CDR3, the DNA is TGCGCCAGCAGCTACACAGATACGCAGTATTTT.

This chain links TRBV10-3 with TRBJ2-7, with 12 bases lining up with TRBD1. The germline V gene has CDR1 ENHRY and CDR2 SYGVKD. V lost 7 bases, J lost 6 bases, and 7 bases stayed unmatched. The CDR3 is made up of 14 amino acids. The CDR3 bases are TGTGCCATCACCCGGGGGACAGGGGGCCCCGAGCAGTACTTC. It codes for CAITRGTGGPEQYF.

This sequence joins TRBV11-2 and TRBJ2-3; 9 positions agree with TRBD2. Per the germline V gene, CDR1 is SGHAT and CDR2 is FQNNGV. V shed 4 bases and J 2 bases; nucleotides not matched to a gene: 4. CDR3 length: 15 amino acids. The CDR3 DNA reads as TGTGCCAGCAGCTGGACTAGCGACTTCACAGATACGCAGTATTTT. Encoded protein: CASSWTSDFTDTQYF. Supplemented by reference TRBV11-2 and TRBJ2-3, the full variable domain reads EAGVAQSPRYKIIEKRQSVAFWCNPISGHATLYWYQQILGQGPKLLIQFQNNGVVDDSQLPKDRFSAERLKGVDSTLKIQPAKLEDSAVYLCASSWTSDFTDTQYFGPGTRLTVL.

The rearrangement joins TRBV5-4 to TRBJ2-2; TRBD1 aligns across 7 bases. Germline V CDR1 and CDR2: SGHNT, YYREEE (reference sequence). V was clipped by 2 bases and J by 2 bases; unmatched bases: 12. There are 18 residues in the CDR3. This CDR3 is CASSFYSSWTGNTGELFF. The DNA for the CDR3 is TGTGCCAGCAGCTTCTACTCCAGTTGGACAGGAAACACCGGGGAGCTGTTTTTT.

This clone has only one observation. In nucleotides, the CDR3 is TGCGCCAGCAGCTCCGGGACTCCTAGGGCAGATACGCAGTATTTT. Translating it yields CASSSGTPRADTQYF. This chain uses TRBV5-1 with TRBJ2-3; D is perhaps TRBD2 (6 bases). V was clipped by 3 bases and J by 4 bases, with 15 bases between them. Germline loops: CDR1 SGHRS, CDR2 YFSETQ. The CDR3 extends over 15 amino acids.

The sample holds one count of this clone. The chain employs TRBV5-1 and TRBJ2-4; no clear D gene. Deletions cut 5 bases from V and 0 bases from J, with 9 bases between. Germline V gene data show CDR1 as SGHRS and CDR2 as YFSETQ. The CDR3 spans 14 residues. CDR3 in amino acids: CASRTDLAKNIQYF. CDR3 nucleotides: TGCGCCAGCAGAACAGACTTAGCCAAAAACATTCAGTACTTC.

This clone was observed a few times. The chain employs TRBV7-9 and TRBJ1-4; unclear D gene. Germline V lookup: CDR1 SEHNR, CDR2 FQNEAQ (reference sequence). V was pared by 4 bases and J by 8 bases, with 11 bases between. The CDR3 loop spans 13 amino acids. This CDR3 reads CASSSINREKLFF. CDR3 DNA: TGTGCCAGCAGCTCGATCAATAGAGAAAAACTGTTTTTT.

The chain links TRBV7-9 to TRBJ2-7; no clear D gene. The CDR3 spans 14 residues. The germline V gene encodes CDR1 SEHNR and CDR2 FQNEAQ (reference sequence). Deletions cut 0 bases from V and 2 bases from J, with 8 bases between. The CDR3 is CASSLAGLTYEQYF. CDR3 nucleotides: TGTGCCAGCAGCTTAGCAGGGCTCACCTACGAGCAGTACTTC.

The chain couples TRBV29-1 to TRBJ2-7, with 9 bases lining up with TRBD2. CDR1 SQVTM and CDR2 ANQGSEA come from the germline V gene. V shed 0 bases, J shed 7 bases, and the junction held 10 bases outside the gene matches. The CDR3 consists of 15 residues. Written as DNA, the CDR3 is TGCAGCGTTGAAGATCATCGCGGGAGGGCGGGTGAGCAGTACTTC. Its translation is CSVEDHRGRAGEQYF.